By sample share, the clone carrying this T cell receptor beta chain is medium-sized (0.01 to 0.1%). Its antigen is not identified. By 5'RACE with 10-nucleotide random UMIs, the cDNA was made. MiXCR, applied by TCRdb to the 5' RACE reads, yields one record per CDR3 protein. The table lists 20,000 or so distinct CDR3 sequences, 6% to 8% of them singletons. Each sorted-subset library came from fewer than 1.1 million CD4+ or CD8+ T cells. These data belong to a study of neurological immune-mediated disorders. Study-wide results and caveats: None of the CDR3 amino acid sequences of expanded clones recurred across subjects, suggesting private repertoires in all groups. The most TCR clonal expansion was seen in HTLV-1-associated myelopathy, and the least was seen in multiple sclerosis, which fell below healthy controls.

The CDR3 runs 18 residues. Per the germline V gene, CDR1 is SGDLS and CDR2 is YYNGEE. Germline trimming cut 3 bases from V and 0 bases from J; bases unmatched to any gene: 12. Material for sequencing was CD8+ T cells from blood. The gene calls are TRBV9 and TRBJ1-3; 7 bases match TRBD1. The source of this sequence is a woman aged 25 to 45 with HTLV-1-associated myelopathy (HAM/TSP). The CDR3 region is CASSEFSLTGISGNTIYF. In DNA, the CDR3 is TGTGCCAGCAGCGAGTTCTCCCTGACAGGGATCTCTGGAAACACCATATATTTT. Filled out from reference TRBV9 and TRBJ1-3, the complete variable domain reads DSGVTQTPKHLITATGQRVTLRCSPRSGDLSVYWYQQSLDQGLQFLIQYYNGEERAKGNILERFSAQQFPDLHSELNLSSLELGDSALYFCASSEFSLTGISGNTIYFGEGSWLTVV.